This entry features one TCR beta chain sequence. Antigen specificity is unknown. The sample belongs to a study of shared clonotypes between healthy human individuals. Regarding the study as a whole: In having few donors, the study represented limited genetic and exposure-history diversity. At large depth, rarefaction still showed sorted-subset sequencing to be incomplete.

Germline lookup yields CDR1 MDHEN and CDR2 SYDVKM. The CDR3 totals 13 residues. Trimming left V 6 bases short and J 3 bases short, with 11 bases between. Libraries were prepared by immunoSEQ multiplex PCR; TCRdb keeps only in-frame clonotypes and omits some of them. The sample records over a million clones, approximately 97% being singletons. The V call is TRBV28, the J call TRBJ1-2, with D possibly TRBD1 on 6 matching bases. The sample consisted of naive CD4+ T cells sorted from blood. As to subset: CD45RA+ positively selected. This clonotype was sampled from a man aged 25-40 years in good health. CDR3 residues: CASRSAGDYGYTF. The CDR3 coding sequence is TGTGCCAGCAGGTCCGCAGGGGACTATGGCTACACCTTC.